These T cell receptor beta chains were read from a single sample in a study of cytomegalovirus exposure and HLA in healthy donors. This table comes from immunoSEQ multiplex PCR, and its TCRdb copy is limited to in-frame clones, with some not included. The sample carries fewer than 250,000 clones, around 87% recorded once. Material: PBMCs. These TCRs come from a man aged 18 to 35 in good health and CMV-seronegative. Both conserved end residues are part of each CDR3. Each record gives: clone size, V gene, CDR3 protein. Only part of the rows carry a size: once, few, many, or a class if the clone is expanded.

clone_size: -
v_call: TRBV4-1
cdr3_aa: CASSRTGPQREKLFF

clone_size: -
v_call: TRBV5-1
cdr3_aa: CASSLRSGQGAVSYTF

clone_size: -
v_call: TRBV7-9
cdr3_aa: CASSPYPNEQFF

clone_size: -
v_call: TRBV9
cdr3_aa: CASSVDSNYGYTF

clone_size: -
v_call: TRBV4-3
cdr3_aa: CASSPGTGPSYEQYF

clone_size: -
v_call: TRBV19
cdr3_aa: CASSGTSGNREQYF

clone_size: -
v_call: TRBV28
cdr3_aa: CASRKYRESNEKLFF

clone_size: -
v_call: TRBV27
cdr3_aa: CASATGRGNQPQHF

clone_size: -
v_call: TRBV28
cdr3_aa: CASSPVFTEAFF

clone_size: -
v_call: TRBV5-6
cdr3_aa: CASSFAGGPSYNEQFF

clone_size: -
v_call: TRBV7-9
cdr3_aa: CASSFVGTGTGSGSPLHF

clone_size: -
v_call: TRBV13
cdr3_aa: CASTQGESTEAFF

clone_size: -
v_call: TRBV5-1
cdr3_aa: CASSRQGYEQYF

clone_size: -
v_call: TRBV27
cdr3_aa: CASSLRPGRSYEQYF

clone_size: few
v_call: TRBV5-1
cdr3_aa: CASSLEGAKQYF

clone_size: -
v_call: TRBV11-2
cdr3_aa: CASSIGQGFYNEQFF